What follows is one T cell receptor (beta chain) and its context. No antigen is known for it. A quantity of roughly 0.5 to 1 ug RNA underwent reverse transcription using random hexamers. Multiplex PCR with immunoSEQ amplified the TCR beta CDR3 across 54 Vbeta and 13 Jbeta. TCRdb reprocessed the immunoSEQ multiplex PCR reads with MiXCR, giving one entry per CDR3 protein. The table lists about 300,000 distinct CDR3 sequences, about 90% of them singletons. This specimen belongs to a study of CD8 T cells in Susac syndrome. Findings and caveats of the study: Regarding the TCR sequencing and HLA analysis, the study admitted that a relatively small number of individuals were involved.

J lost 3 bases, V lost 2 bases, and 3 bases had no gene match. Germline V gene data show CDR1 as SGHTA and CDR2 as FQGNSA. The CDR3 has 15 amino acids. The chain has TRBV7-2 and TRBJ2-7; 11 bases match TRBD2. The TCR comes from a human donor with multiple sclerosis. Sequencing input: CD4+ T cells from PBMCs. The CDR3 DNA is TGTGCCAGCAGCTTATCCCTAGCGGGAGGCTACGAGCAGTACTTC. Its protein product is CASSLSLAGGYEQYF.